This T cell receptor beta chain was identified during a study of patients and donors after allogeneic stem cell transplantation. The CDR3 extends over 14 amino acids. The V gene's germline CDR1 is MNHEY and CDR2 SVGAGI. With 1 base removed from V and 1 base from J, the gap between germline ends came to 7 bases. Each CDR3 protein is one row after TCRdb ran MiXCR on the RT-PCR reads. The data show around 240,000 distinct CDR3 sequences, 12% to 15% seen once. The rearrangement links TRBV6-5 to TRBJ1-1, with D hard to call. This sequence was found in a human donor who was either an allogeneic HSCT recipient or a stem cell or donor lymphocyte infusion donor (not recorded which). It is not recorded whose cells these are; they may come from a transplant donor. The sequencing sample was made of blood, either unsorted or a sorted T cell fraction (not recorded which). The DNA of the CDR3 is TGTGCCAGCAGTTACTTGGGTTCGAACACTGAAGCTTTCTTT. It encodes CASSYLGSNTEAFF.